The present T cell receptor (beta chain) was sequenced within a study of cytomegalovirus exposure and HLA in healthy donors. General study results and limits: Generally TCR sequences proved uncommon, though certain public TCRs appeared in numerous donors.

Sequenced by immunoSEQ multiplex PCR; TCRdb stores in-frame clones only, minus some. The repertoire holds 150,000 or so clones, with 75% to 90% as singletons. To note about this clone: The antigen is unknown.

The donors formed part of the approximately 110-subject validation cohort, distinct from the roughly 730-subject first cohort. V lost 1 base to trimming and J lost 4 bases, with 14 bases between them. CDR3 length: 16 residues. Germline V CDR1 and CDR2: KGHSH, LQKENI. The TCR was taken from a woman aged 25 to 39 in good health and CMV-seropositive. The sample was PBMCs. This chain uses TRBV18 with TRBJ2-1; a possible D gene is TRBD1 (7 bases). CDR3 residues: CASSPRVQGTYNEQFF. The CDR3 DNA sequence: TGTGCCAGCTCACCACGCGTACAGGGGACTTACAATGAGCAGTTCTTC.